The next 3 T cell receptor beta chains were all read from a single sample in a study of T cell responses to AZD1222 COVID-19 vaccine. Here immunoSEQ multiplex PCR was the method, and the copy in TCRdb shows in-frame clones only, minus some. The sample records over 85,000 clones, 85% to 95% being singletons. The material was peripheral blood, obtained on day 0 of AZD1222 vaccination. These receptors all come from an adult in good health.

The chain carries TRBV2 and TRBJ1-6; perhaps TRBD1 as D (5 bases). The CDR3 totals 14 residues. The V gene lost 4 bases and the J gene lost 10 bases, with 14 bases spanning the gap. The V gene's germline CDR1 is SNHLY and CDR2 FYNNEI. CDR3 sequence reads: CASSATVVRSPLHF. DNA for the CDR3: TGTGCCAGCAGTGCGACAGTGGTACGGTCACCCCTCCACTTT.

The V gene is TRBV30, the J gene TRBJ1-2; D gene uncertain. The CDR3 covers 12 residues. Between the trimmed V and J ends, which lost 7 bases and 4 bases, there was a span of 13 bases. Germline loops: CDR1 GTSNPN, CDR2 SVGIG (reference sequence). As DNA, the CDR3 is TGTGCCTTTCCAAGGTGGGCCTATGGCTACACCTTC. Protein: CAFPRWAYGYTF. Full variable domain (remainder filled in from reference TRBV30 and TRBJ1-2): SQTIHQWPATLVQPVGSPLSLECTVEGTSNPNLYWYRQAAGRGLQLLFYSVGIGQISSEVPQNLSASRPQDRQFILSSKKLLLSDSGFYLCAFPRWAYGYTFGSGTRLTVV.

The V and J genes are TRBV29-1 and TRBJ1-1; maybe TRBD1 (5 bases). Trimming left V 7 bases short and J 1 base short, with 13 bases between. The CDR3 has 13 amino acids. Germline V gives CDR1 SQVTM, CDR2 ANQGSEA. This chain's CDR3 is CSAEGPTNTEAFF. The CDR3 DNA reads as TGCAGCGCAGAGGGACCGACGAACACTGAAGCTTTCTTT.